This T cell receptor beta chain is drawn from a study of T-cell memory formation after mild COVID-19. Findings and caveats of the study: Mainly CM and EM harbored the contracting CD4+ clones; mainly EMRA harbored the CD8+ ones. Some responding clones appeared in pre-infection memory, suggesting cross-reactive memory joined.

As to this clonotype: Its target is not known.

With constant-segment primers, 5'RACE yielded cDNA libraries of TCR alpha and TCR beta that carried sample barcodes and UMIs. Each CDR3 protein gets one entry after TCRdb re-called the 5' RACE reads with MiXCR. The sample lists a few hundred thousand distinct CDR3 sequences, approximately 8% occurring once. This CDR3 comprises 16 residues. V was pared by 3 bases and J by 5 bases, with 22 bases between. Germline loops: CDR1 DFQATT, CDR2 SNEGSKA (reference sequence). This TCR derives from a man between 18 and 35 years old who had mild COVID-19 (a few samples of this study predate the infection). Cell type and time point are not known. This rearrangement joins TRBV20-1 to TRBJ2-5, with a weak D call TRBD2 (7 bases). Sequencing was done on a sample of PBMCs or a T cell subset sorted from them (not recorded which). The CDR3 coding sequence is TGCAGTGCTAGCACAGTAGGAGGGGGGGCCGGGGAGACCCAGTACTTC. Amino acids: CSASTVGGGAGETQYF.